Reported below is one T cell receptor (beta chain). This clone's antigen is unknown. No much larger clone is present one base from it, and per-base qualities are unavailable. Other DNA sequences in the same sample also yield this CDR3. Participants in the prospective study were enrolled through a virtual design, were aged roughly 18 to 95 years, and lived in 24 United States geographic areas. In the prospective study, cohorts were assigned on the basis of participant-reported clinical history obtained from a screening survey and a study questionnaire. Recovered participants in ImmuneRACE Cohort 3 were defined as having two consecutive negative NP/OP PCR tests, clearance from a healthcare professional, or resolution of symptoms. Each participant in the prospective study had whole blood, serum and a nasopharyngeal or oropharyngeal swab collected by mobile phlebotomists. Over a roughly two-month period, participants in the prospective study had the option of providing additional blood draws and questionnaires. Blood samples from the prospective study were shipped frozen or at room temperature prior to DNA extraction.

This entry belongs to a study of blood T cell repertoires in COVID-19 (dated by TCRdb to between 2020 and 2021). Concerning the study at large: Samples from collaborators originated in the United States, Italy and Spain and spanned both the acute and convalescent phases of COVID-19. The prospective study material was composed of cDNA or gDNA derived from T cells, B-cell-depleted T cells, or PBMCs. Deeply sampled blood TCRbeta repertoires from subjects exposed to, actively infected with, or recovered from COVID-19 were included in the dataset. A freely available public database, intended as a resource for researchers studying the immune response to SARS-CoV-2, is where the repertoires were released. The samples were drawn from the first 160 participants of the ongoing ImmuneRACE study and from over 950 subjects provided by 6 global collaborators. The sample metadata nearly always contained a de-identified subject ID, COVID-19 status, age in years and sex. Where available, HLA class I and class II types were taken from metadata supplied by the sample provider and were not determined by assay-based typing.

The investigation overall reported the following: The amount of clinical and demographic metadata varied by source and participant and was provided uncurated.

TCRbeta CDR3 regions were amplified from genomic DNA by means of the immunoSEQ Assay, a bias-controlled multiplex PCR. The source study handled its data this way. Nucleated cell counts per sample were estimated from amplification of reference gene primers within the assay. Sequence reads were collapsed and filtered to measure the absolute abundance of every unique TCRbeta CDR3 rearrangement. For each sample, productive Simpson clonality was calculated as the square root of Simpson's diversity index over productive rearrangements. TCRdb obtained this table from immuneACCESS and retained in-frame rearrangements with V and J assigned. These tables miss some clones; where compared with another copy, unresolved V genes account for less than half of the shortfall, and the remainder is unexplained. That table furnishes V, J and clone size, whereas the DNA furnished D and trimming. This sample gives about 320,000 clones in total; over 70% of them show up just once. The ten biggest clones cover about 5% of the sample.

The sequence was obtained from a man aged 25-45 years who had recovered from COVID-19. Material: PBMCs or T cells enriched from blood (not recorded which).

The DNA sequence is TGTGCCAGCAGCCAAGAAGCTAGCGGTATCTATGGCTACACCTTC. This sequence encodes CASSQEASGIYGYTF. The receptor chain draws on TRBV4-2 and TRBJ1-2; the D segment cannot be called with confidence. From the cysteine through the phenylalanine, the CDR3 covers 15 amino acids. Only CDR3 DNA remains: 45 bases, in frame from the first base. CDR1 LGHNA and CDR2 YNFKEQ are derived from the germline V gene. V is clipped by 0 bases and J by 4 bases, and the sequence between their germline boundaries is 12 bases long.